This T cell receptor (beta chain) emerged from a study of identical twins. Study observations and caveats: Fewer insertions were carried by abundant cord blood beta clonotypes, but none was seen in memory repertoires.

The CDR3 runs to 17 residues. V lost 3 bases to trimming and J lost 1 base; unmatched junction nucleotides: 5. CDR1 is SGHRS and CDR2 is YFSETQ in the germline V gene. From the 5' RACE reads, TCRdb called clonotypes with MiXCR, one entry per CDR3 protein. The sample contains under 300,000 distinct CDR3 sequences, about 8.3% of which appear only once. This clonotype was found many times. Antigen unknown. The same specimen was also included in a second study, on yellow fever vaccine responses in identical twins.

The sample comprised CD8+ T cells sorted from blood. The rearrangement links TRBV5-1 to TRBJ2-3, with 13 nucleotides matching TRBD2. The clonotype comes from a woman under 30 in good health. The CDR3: CASSSTGTSGGTDTQYF. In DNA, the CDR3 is TGCGCCAGCAGCTCAACCGGGACTAGCGGGGGCACAGATACGCAGTATTTT.